The 25 T cell receptor beta chains below come from one sample, sequenced in a study of CXCR3-negative and CXCR3-positive naive CD8 T cells. The antigens for these receptors are not known. Whole-study findings and limits: CXCR3-negative naive cells had less hydrophobic TRB CDR3s than did CXCR3-positive naive cells.

Via 5' RACE with UMI labels, TRB cDNA libraries were prepared. TCRdb reworked the 5' RACE reads into one entry per CDR3 protein, no DNA. The sample totals about 51,000 distinct CDR3 sequences. Sequenced input: naive CXCR3+ CD8+ T cells from blood. The subset here: CD45RO-CCR7+CD27+CD95- naive CD8+ T cells expressing CXCR3 (TNR3+). These receptors were taken from a human donor in good health. Some clones in this sample may be carry-over from other donors' samples.

CDR3 region: CASSFWTGGHEQYF. The J gene is TRBJ2-7, the V gene TRBV27; TCRdb proposes TRBD1, but this gene call is untestable without DNA. Germline CDR1 reads MNHEY; CDR2 reads SMNVEV (reference sequence). The CDR3 contains 14 residues.

The rearrangement joins TRBV14 to TRBJ2-7. This CDR3 comprises 12 residues. Germline V gives CDR1 SGHDN, CDR2 FVKESK. This chain's CDR3 is CASSQNTYEQYF.

The chain couples TRBV11-2 to TRBJ1-2; TCRdb selects TRBD1, and the lack of DNA leaves this call unchecked. CDR1 is SGHAT and CDR2 is FQNNGV in the germline V gene. This CDR3 has 16 amino acids. CDR3: CARNRTGGATDYGYTF.

The V call is TRBV12-3 or TRBV12-4, the J call TRBJ1-1; the TRBD1 assignment by TCRdb is unverifiable without DNA. The CDR3 totals 12 residues. Here the CDR3 reads CASSPQVPEAFF.

This chain joins TRBV10-3 and TRBJ1-2. CDR1 is ENHRY and CDR2 is SYGVKD in the germline V gene. This CDR3 is built from 12 residues. CDR3 residues: CAITQEGDGYTF.

This sequence joins TRBV12-3 or TRBV12-4 and TRBJ2-5; TCRdb returns TRBD1, unconfirmable since there is no DNA. The CDR3 extends over 13 amino acids. The CDR3 loop is CASGSGQLETQYF.

The genes are TRBV6-2 or TRBV6-3 and TRBJ2-2; TCRdb's D call of TRBD1 is untestable without DNA. Germline-derived CDR1 and CDR2 are MNHEY and SVGEGT. The CDR3 is 14 residues long. The CDR3 region is CASSPRGETGELFF.

The chain links TRBV10-3 to TRBJ2-5; TCRdb reports TRBD1, a call that lacks DNA to check it against. CDR1 is ENHRY, CDR2 SYGVKD, per germline. The CDR3 contains 17 residues. CDR3 in amino acids: CAISGEWGGNPQETQYF.

J is TRBJ1-5 and V is TRBV28; TCRdb names TRBD1, which stays unverified in the absence of DNA. CDR1 and CDR2 (germline): MDHEN, SYDVKM. The CDR3 runs to 13 residues. CDR3: CASSDTANQPQHF.

The rearrangement links TRBV19 to TRBJ1-1; TCRdb lists TRBD1, though no DNA is available to test this call. This CDR3 spans 12 amino acids. Per germline, CDR1 LNHDA and CDR2 SQIVND (reference sequence). CDR3 protein: CASNEGATEAFF.

The rearrangement links TRBV5-1 to TRBJ2-5; TCRdb picks TRBD1, but there is no DNA to check that call. The CDR3 is 13 residues long. The germline gives CDR1 SGHRS, CDR2 YFSETQ. The CDR3 reads CASAGGGQETQYF.

V usage is TRBV12-3 or TRBV12-4 and J usage is TRBJ2-7; the D call from TCRdb, TRBD2, cannot be confirmed without DNA. The CDR3 is 15 amino acids. This CDR3 reads CASSLGLAGAYEQYF.

The CDR3 sequence: CASSILRQNSGANVLTF. This chain uses TRBV19 with TRBJ2-6. The CDR3 is 17 residues long. CDR1 is LNHDA and CDR2 is SQIVND in the germline V gene (reference sequence). The full variable domain, its missing parts supplied by reference TRBV19 and TRBJ2-6, is DGGITQSPKYLFRKEGQNVTLSCEQNLNHDAMYWYRQDPGQGLRLIYYSQIVNDFQKGDIAEGYSVSREKKESFPLTVTSAQKNPTAFYLCASSILRQNSGANVLTFGAGSRLTVL.

The CDR3 loop is CASSLSRDRGAYEQYF. The chain employs TRBV18 and TRBJ2-7; TCRdb's D call, TRBD1, is unchecked because there is no DNA. The germline CDR1 and CDR2 sequences are KGHSH and LQKENI. The CDR3 extends over 16 amino acids.

The chain carries TRBV3-1 and TRBJ2-3. The CDR3 is made up of 15 amino acids. The germline CDR1 and CDR2 sequences are LGHDT and YNNKEL (reference sequence). The CDR3 loop reads CASSQGLWRTDTQYF.

V gene TRBV27 combines with J gene TRBJ1-1; the TCRdb D gene call, TRBD1, has no DNA to confirm it. Germline CDR1 MNHEY, CDR2 SMNVEV (reference sequence). The CDR3 covers 15 residues. The CDR3 loop is CASSIQWGMNTEAFF.

The chain employs TRBV29-1 and TRBJ2-1; without DNA, the TCRdb call of TRBD1 cannot be checked. Looked up from germline, CDR1 is SQVTM and CDR2 is ANQGSEA. This CDR3 comprises 15 residues. The CDR3 loop reads CSVEDPSEGGYEQFF.

The chain uses TRBV2 and TRBJ2-1; TCRdb selects TRBD2, and the lack of DNA leaves this call unchecked. The CDR3 sequence is 15 residues long. Germline lookup yields CDR1 SNHLY and CDR2 FYNNEI. Here the CDR3 reads CASRASGGPYNEQFF.

The chain carries TRBV7-9 and TRBJ2-7; as DNA is missing, the TRBD1 call by TCRdb cannot be tested. CDR1 SEHNR and CDR2 FQNEAQ come from the germline V gene (reference sequence). This CDR3 comprises 15 residues. CDR3 sequence: CASSSGDRDPYEQYF.

The gene calls are TRBV3-1 and TRBJ2-1. The germline V gene encodes CDR1 LGHDT and CDR2 YNNKEL (reference sequence). The CDR3 covers 15 residues. CDR3 loop: CASSQDLGSYNEQFF.

J is TRBJ1-5 and V is TRBV7-6; absent DNA, TCRdb's TRBD1 call cannot be checked. The CDR3 is made up of 14 amino acids. CDR1 and CDR2 from the germline V gene are SGHVS and FNYEAQ. This chain's CDR3 is CASSHAGERQPQHF. Complete variable domain (other parts from reference TRBV7-6 and TRBJ1-5): GAGVSQSPRYKVTKRGQDVALRCDPISGHVSLYWYRQALGQGPEFLTYFNYEAQQDKSGLPNDRFSAERPEGSISTLTIQRTEQRDSAMYRCASSHAGERQPQHFGDGTRLSIL.

CDR3 sequence: CASSPPIQGDGNQPQHF. The rearrangement uses TRBV5-1 and TRBJ1-5; there is no DNA to check the TCRdb D call of TRBD1. The germline V gene has CDR1 SGHRS and CDR2 YFSETQ. This CDR3 is built from 17 residues.

V gene TRBV7-9 combines with J gene TRBJ2-7; TCRdb picks TRBD1, but there is no DNA to check that call. Germline CDR1 is SEHNR and CDR2 is FQNEAQ (reference sequence). The CDR3 is 12 amino acids. CDR3 protein: CAGGGGTYEQYF.

This chain links TRBV29-1 with TRBJ1-1; TCRdb picks TRBD1, but there is no DNA to check that call. This CDR3 is 12 amino acids long. Germline V lookup: CDR1 SQVTM, CDR2 ANQGSEA. Here the CDR3 reads CSAVGGYTEAFF.

The chain is built from TRBV5-1 and TRBJ2-1. CDR3 length: 17 residues. CDR1 is SGHRS and CDR2 is YFSETQ in the germline V gene. The CDR3 sequence: CASSLSSGRELYNEQFF.